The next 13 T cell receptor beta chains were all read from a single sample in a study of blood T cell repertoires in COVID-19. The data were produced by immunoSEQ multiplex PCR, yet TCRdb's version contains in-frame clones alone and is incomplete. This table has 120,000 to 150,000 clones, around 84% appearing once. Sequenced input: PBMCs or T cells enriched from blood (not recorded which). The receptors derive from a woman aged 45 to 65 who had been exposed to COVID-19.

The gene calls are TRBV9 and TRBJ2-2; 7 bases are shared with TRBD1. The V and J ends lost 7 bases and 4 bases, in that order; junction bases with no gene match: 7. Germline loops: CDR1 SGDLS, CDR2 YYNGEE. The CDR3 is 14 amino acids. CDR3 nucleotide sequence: TGTGCCAGCGGTGGGACAGTCCTCACCGGGGAGCTGTTTTTT. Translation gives CASGGTVLTGELFF.

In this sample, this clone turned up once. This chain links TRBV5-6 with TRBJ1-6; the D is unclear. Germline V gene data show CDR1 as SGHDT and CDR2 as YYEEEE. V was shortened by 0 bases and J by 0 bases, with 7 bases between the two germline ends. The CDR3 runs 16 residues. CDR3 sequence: CASSLAYSSYNSPLHF. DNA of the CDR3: TGTGCCAGCAGCTTGGCCTATAGCTCCTATAATTCACCCCTCCACTTT.

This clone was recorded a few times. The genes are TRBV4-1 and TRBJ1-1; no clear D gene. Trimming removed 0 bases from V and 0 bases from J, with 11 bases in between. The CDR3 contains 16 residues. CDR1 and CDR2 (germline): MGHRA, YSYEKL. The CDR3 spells CASSQDLSSMNTEAFF. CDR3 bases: TGCGCCAGCAGCCAAGATCTGTCCAGTATGAACACTGAAGCTTTCTTT.

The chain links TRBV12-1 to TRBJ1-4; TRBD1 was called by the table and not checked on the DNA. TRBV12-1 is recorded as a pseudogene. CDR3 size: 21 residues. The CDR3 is CASSSSGIHRQGNLDTEKLFF. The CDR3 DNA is TGTGCCAGCAGCTCCTCCGGGATACACAGACAGGGGAATTTAGATACGGAAAAACTGTTTTTT.

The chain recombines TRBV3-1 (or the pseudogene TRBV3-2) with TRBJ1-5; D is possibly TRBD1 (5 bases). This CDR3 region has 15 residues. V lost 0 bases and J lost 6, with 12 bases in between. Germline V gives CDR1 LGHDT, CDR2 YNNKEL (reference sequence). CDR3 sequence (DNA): TGTGCCAGCAGCCAAGAGTCAGGGCTGGGTCAGCCCCAGCATTTT. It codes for CASSQESGLGQPQHF.

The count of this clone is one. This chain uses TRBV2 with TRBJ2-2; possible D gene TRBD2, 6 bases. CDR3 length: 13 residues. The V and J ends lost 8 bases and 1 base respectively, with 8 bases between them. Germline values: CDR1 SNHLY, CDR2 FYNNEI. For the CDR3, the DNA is TGTGCCAGCTGGGGAGGGAACACCGGGGAGCTGTTTTTT. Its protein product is CASWGGNTGELFF.

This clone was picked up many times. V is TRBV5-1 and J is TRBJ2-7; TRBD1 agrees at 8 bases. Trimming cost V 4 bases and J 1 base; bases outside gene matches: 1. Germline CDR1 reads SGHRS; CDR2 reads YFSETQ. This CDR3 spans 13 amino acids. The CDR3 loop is CASSRTGSYEQYF. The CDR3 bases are TGCGCCAGCAGCCGGACAGGGTCCTACGAGCAGTACTTC.

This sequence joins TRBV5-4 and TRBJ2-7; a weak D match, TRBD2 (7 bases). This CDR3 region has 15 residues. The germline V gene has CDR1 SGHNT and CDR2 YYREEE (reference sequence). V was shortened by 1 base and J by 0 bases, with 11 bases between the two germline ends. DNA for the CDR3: TGTGCCAGCAGCTTGCGAGGGGGGGGCTCCTACGAGCAGTACTTC. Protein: CASSLRGGGSYEQYF.

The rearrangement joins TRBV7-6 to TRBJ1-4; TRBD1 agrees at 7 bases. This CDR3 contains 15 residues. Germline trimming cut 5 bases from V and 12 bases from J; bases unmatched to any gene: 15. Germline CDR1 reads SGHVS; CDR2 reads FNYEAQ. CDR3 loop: CASSPIQGQLYELFF. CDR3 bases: TGTGCCAGCAGCCCCATACAGGGGCAACTCTACGAACTGTTTTTT.

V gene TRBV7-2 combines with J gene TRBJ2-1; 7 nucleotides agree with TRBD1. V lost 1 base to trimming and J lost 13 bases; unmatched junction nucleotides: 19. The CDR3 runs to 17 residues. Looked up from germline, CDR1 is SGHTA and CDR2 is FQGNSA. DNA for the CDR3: TGTGCCAGCAGCTTAGTTTTAGCCAGCTCAACACAGGGGACCCAGTTCTTC. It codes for CASSLVLASSTQGTQFF.

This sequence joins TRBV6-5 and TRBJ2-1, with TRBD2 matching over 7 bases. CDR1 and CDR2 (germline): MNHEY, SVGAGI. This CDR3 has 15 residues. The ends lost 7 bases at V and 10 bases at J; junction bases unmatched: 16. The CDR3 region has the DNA TGTGCCAGCATTAAAGGGCCTAGCGGTACTAAGGAGCAGTTCTTC. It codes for CASIKGPSGTKEQFF.

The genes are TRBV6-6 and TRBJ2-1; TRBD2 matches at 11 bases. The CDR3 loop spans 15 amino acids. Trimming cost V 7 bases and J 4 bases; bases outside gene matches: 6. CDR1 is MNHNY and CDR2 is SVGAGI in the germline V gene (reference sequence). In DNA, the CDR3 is TGTGCCAGCACCTTGGGACTAGCGGAATACAATGAGCAGTTCTTC. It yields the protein CASTLGLAEYNEQFF.

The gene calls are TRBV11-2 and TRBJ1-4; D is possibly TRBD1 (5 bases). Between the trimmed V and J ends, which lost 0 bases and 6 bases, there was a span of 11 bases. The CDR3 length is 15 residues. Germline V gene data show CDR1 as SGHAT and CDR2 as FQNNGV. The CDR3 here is CASSLEAGRDEKLFF. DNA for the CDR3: TGTGCCAGCAGCTTAGAGGCGGGGCGGGATGAAAAACTGTTTTTT.